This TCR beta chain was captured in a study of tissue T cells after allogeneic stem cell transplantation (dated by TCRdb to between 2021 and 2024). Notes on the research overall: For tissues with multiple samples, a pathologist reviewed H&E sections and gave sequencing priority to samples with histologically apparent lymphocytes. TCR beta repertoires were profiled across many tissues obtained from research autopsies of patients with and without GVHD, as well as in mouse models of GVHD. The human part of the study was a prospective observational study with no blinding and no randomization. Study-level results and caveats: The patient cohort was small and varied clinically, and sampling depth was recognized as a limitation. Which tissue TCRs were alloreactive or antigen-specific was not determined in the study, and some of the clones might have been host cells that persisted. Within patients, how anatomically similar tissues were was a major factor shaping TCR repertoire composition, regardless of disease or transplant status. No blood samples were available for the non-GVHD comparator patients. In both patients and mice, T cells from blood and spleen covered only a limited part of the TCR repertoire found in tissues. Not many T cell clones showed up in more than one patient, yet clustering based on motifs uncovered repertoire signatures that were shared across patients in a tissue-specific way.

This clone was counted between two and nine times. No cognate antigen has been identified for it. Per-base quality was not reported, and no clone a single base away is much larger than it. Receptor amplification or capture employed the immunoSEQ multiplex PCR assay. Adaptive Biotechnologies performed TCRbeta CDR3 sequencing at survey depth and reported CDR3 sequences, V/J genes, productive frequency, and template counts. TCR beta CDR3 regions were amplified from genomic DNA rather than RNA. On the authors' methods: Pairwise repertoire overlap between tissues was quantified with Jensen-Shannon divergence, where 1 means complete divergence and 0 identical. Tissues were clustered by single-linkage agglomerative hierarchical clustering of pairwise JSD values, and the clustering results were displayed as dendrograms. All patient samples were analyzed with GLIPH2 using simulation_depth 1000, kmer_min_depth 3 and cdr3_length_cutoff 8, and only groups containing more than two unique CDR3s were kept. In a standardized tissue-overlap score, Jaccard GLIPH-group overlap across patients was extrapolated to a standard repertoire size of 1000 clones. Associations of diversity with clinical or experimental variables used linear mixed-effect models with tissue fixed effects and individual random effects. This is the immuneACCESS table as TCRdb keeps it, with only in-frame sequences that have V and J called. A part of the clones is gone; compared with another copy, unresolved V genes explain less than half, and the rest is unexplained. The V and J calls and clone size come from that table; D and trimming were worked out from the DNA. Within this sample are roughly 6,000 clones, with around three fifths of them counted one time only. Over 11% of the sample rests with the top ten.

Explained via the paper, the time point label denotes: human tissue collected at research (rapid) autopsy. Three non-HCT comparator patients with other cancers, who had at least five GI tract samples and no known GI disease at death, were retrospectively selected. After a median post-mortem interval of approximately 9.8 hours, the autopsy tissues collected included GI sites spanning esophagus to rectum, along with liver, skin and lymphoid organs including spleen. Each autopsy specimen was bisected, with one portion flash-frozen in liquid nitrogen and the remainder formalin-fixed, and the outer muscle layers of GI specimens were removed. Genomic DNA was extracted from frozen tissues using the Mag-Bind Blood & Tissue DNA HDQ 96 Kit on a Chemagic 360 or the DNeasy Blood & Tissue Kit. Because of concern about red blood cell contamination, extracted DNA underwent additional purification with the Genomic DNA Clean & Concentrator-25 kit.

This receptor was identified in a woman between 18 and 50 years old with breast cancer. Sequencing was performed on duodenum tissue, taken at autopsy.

The nucleotide sequence is TGTGCCAGCAGCTTGGCGGGGGTTGGCAAAGAGACCCAGTACTTC. It is translated as CASSLAGVGKETQYF. The sequence is built from TRBV5-6 and TRBJ2-5; the D gene is perhaps TRBD2, from 6 matching bases. Taken from cysteine to phenylalanine, the CDR3 has 15 residues. The kept DNA is CDR3 alone, 45 bases in frame from the first base. V is reduced by 0 bases and J by 3 bases, leaving a spacing of 12 bases between them. For CDR1 and CDR2, the germline V gene lists SGHDT and YYEEEE.